Below are 28 T cell receptor beta chains sequenced from a single sample in a study of blood T cell repertoires in COVID-19 (dated by TCRdb to 2020 to 2021). Receptors were amplified or captured by the immunoSEQ multiplex PCR assay. TCRdb limited this immuneACCESS table to in-frame rearrangements with V and J called. A share of clones is missing; checked studies link under half to unresolved V genes, and the rest is unexplained. Present in this sample are over 100,000 clones, 82% of which were seen just once. Of the sample, approximately 5% falls within the top ten clones. Sequences were obtained from peripheral blood. These receptors were taken from a woman between 70 and 85 years old with acute or convalescent COVID-19.

The gene calls are TRBV6-6 and TRBJ1-1; no firm D call. CDR1 and CDR2 from the germline V gene are MNHNY and SVGAGI (reference sequence). V shed 8 bases and J shed 1 base, with 11 bases lying between them. CDR3 length: 13 amino acids. For the CDR3, the DNA is TGTGCCAGCGGACTGACGTCGAACACTGAAGCTTTCTTT. Encoded protein: CASGLTSNTEAFF.

This clone has just one count. The gene calls are TRBV11-2 and TRBJ1-6; possible D gene TRBD1, 6 bases. The V and J ends lost 0 bases and 11 bases respectively, with 8 bases between them. The CDR3 consists of 13 residues. Germline lookup yields CDR1 SGHAT and CDR2 FQNNGV. The CDR3 region has the DNA TGTGCCAGCAGCTTAGAATCAGGGGCACCCCTCCACTTT. Its translation: CASSLESGAPLHF.

The chain joins TRBV13 to TRBJ1-2; TRBD1 aligns across 8 bases. Germline V CDR1 and CDR2: PRHDT, FYEKMQ (reference sequence). V shed 4 bases, J shed 2 bases, and the junction held 6 bases outside the gene matches. The CDR3 runs to 15 residues. The CDR3 loop reads CASSSNRGVNYGYTF. The CDR3 DNA is TGTGCCAGCAGCTCGAACAGGGGGGTAAACTATGGCTACACCTTC.

J is TRBJ2-4 and V is TRBV15, with 16 nucleotides matching TRBD2. This CDR3 comprises 18 residues. After removal of 10 bases from V and 2 bases from J, the junction contained 11 bases not matched to a gene. The V gene's germline CDR1 is LNHNV and CDR2 YYDKDF (reference sequence). The CDR3 protein is CASTPGLAGGRPKNIQYF. Written as DNA, the CDR3 is TGTGCCAGCACGCCGGGACTAGCGGGGGGGCGGCCCAAAAACATTCAGTACTTC.

This chain joins TRBV6-8 and TRBJ1-3, with 7 bases fitting TRBD1. J was trimmed by 4 bases and V by 6 bases; bases with no gene match: 6. The germline CDR1 and CDR2 sequences are MNHGY and SAAAGT. The CDR3 runs 14 residues. The CDR3, as DNA: TGTGCCAGCAGATACCCGACAGGGGGAAACACCATATATTTT. Amino acids: CASRYPTGGNTIYF.

The chain couples TRBV19 to TRBJ1-5; D possibly corresponds to TRBD1 (5 bases). From germline, CDR1 is LNHDA and CDR2 SQIVND (reference sequence). V was shortened by 7 bases and J by 6 bases, with 19 bases between the two germline ends. The CDR3 sequence is 15 residues long. The CDR3 nucleotides are TGTGCCAGTATTCTCCAGGGTTTTGGTTCTCAGCCCCAGCATTTT. Protein: CASILQGFGSQPQHF.

This clone was found once. The chain uses TRBV11-3 and TRBJ1-2, with 8 bases matching TRBD1. CDR1 SGHNT and CDR2 YENEEA come from the germline V gene. The ends lost 5 bases at V and 6 bases at J; junction bases unmatched: 2. The CDR3 has 12 amino acids. CDR3 loop: CASSLTGDGYTF. DNA for the CDR3: TGTGCCAGCAGCCTGACAGGGGATGGCTACACCTTC.

V is TRBV10-2 and J is TRBJ1-1, with D unresolved. V gave up 2 bases and J gave up 9 bases, with 19 bases separating them. CDR1 and CDR2 (germline): WSHSY, SAAADI. The CDR3 extends over 15 amino acids. The CDR3 sequence is CASSETYRPKGKAFF. The DNA for the CDR3 is TGCGCCAGCAGTGAGACCTACAGACCAAAAGGAAAAGCTTTCTTT.

V and J are TRBV6-2 or TRBV6-3 and TRBJ1-5; D is unclear. Germline loops: CDR1 MNHEY, CDR2 SVGEGT. The CDR3 spans 14 residues. V lost 5 bases to trimming and J lost 3 bases, with 11 bases between them. The CDR3 sequence is CASSSRRYNQPQHF. Written as DNA, the CDR3 is TGTGCCAGCAGTAGCCGCCGGTACAATCAGCCCCAGCATTTT.

The rearrangement joins TRBV24-1 to TRBJ2-3; 11 nucleotides align to TRBD2. The germline V gene encodes CDR1 KGHDR and CDR2 SFDVKD. The length of the CDR3 is 17 residues. After removal of 8 bases from V and 5 bases from J, the junction contained 14 bases not matched to a gene. The DNA of the CDR3 is TGTGCCACCACCGCATGGGTCCATAGCGGGGGGGTAGATACGCAGTATTTT. Amino acids: CATTAWVHSGGVDTQYF.

The rearrangement uses TRBV5-1 and TRBJ2-7; D is possibly TRBD1 (7 bases). The germline CDR1 and CDR2 sequences are SGHRS and YFSETQ. The CDR3 is 14 amino acids. Trimming removed 4 bases from V and 1 base from J, with 12 bases in between. CDR3 sequence reads: CASSPGDRSYEQYV. The CDR3 bases are TGCGCCAGCAGCCCGGGGGACAGATCCTACGAGCAGTACGTC.

V usage is TRBV25-1 and J usage is TRBJ1-1; 7 bases align to TRBD1. V dropped 4 bases and J dropped 1; count of bases not matched to a gene: 3. The CDR3 is 14 residues long. Germline assignment: CDR1 MGHDK and CDR2 SYGVNS. CDR3 region: CASSAWTGNTEAFF. CDR3 nucleotides: TGTGCCAGCAGTGCCTGGACAGGGAACACTGAAGCTTTCTTT.

The V gene is TRBV11-3, the J gene TRBJ1-1; maybe TRBD1 (5 bases). The CDR3 is 14 residues long. V lost 8 bases to trimming and J lost 1 base, with 14 bases between them. Germline V gives CDR1 SGHNT, CDR2 YENEEA. In DNA, the CDR3 is TGTGCCAGCGTCCTTCCCGGACAGAACACTGAAGCTTTCTTT. This codes for CASVLPGQNTEAFF.

This chain connects TRBV25-1 to TRBJ1-4, with 7 nucleotides matching TRBD1. Per the germline V gene, CDR1 is MGHDK and CDR2 is SYGVNS. The CDR3 totals 15 residues. V trimming: 4 bases; J trimming: 4 bases; junction bases outside the gene matches: 6. CDR3 sequence reads: CASSGGQTYNEKLFF. In DNA form, the CDR3 reads TGTGCCAGCAGTGGGGGACAGACTTATAATGAAAAACTGTTTTTT.

The V gene is TRBV18, the J gene TRBJ2-1, with D unresolved. Germline CDR1 and CDR2: KGHSH and LQKENI. This CDR3 region has 14 residues. The ends were cut back, 2 bases at V and 3 bases at J, with 8 bases in the middle. CDR3 loop: CASSPDSGYNEQFF. CDR3 in DNA: TGTGCCAGCTCACCAGACTCCGGCTACAATGAGCAGTTCTTC.

The V and J genes are TRBV11-2 and TRBJ2-2, with D unresolved. Trimming stripped 4 bases from V and 6 bases from J, with 6 bases between. Germline CDR1 and CDR2: SGHAT and FQNNGV. CDR3 size: 12 residues. Written as DNA, the CDR3 is TGTGCCAGCAGCTCCCTCCCCGGGGAGCTGTTTTTT. It specifies CASSSLPGELFF.

In its sample, this clone was seen a few times. The rearrangement uses TRBV5-1 and TRBJ1-1, with TRBD1 matching over 9 bases. This CDR3 has 14 amino acids. Germline CDR1 and CDR2: SGHRS and YFSETQ. V shed 5 bases, J shed 3 bases, and the junction held 5 bases outside the gene matches. CDR3 in DNA: TGCGCCAGCAGTTCGGGACAGGGTCACACTGAAGCTTTCTTT. It specifies CASSSGQGHTEAFF. The entire variable domain, with the rest obtained from reference TRBV5-1 and TRBJ1-1, is as follows: KAGVTQTPRYLIKTRGQQVTLSCSPISGHRSVSWYQQTPGQGLQFLFEYFSETQRNKGNFPGRFSGRQFSNSRSEMNVSTLELGDSALYLCASSSGQGHTEAFFGQGTRLTVV.

The chain employs TRBV5-1 and TRBJ2-2; weak D call: TRBD2 (6 bases). Per the germline V gene, CDR1 is SGHRS and CDR2 is YFSETQ. CDR3 size: 16 residues. Between the trimmed V and J ends, which lost 1 base and 2 bases, there was a span of 12 bases. CDR3 DNA sequence: TGCGCCAGCAGCTTGCTCGGGACTTCAAACACCGGGGAGCTGTTTTTT. Protein: CASSLLGTSNTGELFF. The full variable domain, rest sourced from reference TRBV5-1 and TRBJ2-2, is KAGVTQTPRYLIKTRGQQVTLSCSPISGHRSVSWYQQTPGQGLQFLFEYFSETQRNKGNFPGRFSGRQFSNSRSEMNVSTLELGDSALYLCASSLLGTSNTGELFFGEGSRLTVL.

The V gene is TRBV6-5, the J gene TRBJ1-2, with a possible D match to TRBD1 (6 bases). Germline CDR1 is MNHEY and CDR2 is SVGAGI. Trimming removed 6 bases from V and 5 bases from J, with 19 bases in between. CDR3 length: 15 amino acids. This CDR3 is CASRGEDSHRYGYTF. Written as DNA, the CDR3 is TGTGCCAGCAGAGGAGAGGACAGCCATCGGTATGGCTACACCTTC.

V usage is TRBV7-6 and J usage is TRBJ2-7; 8 bases fit TRBD2. This CDR3 is built from 15 residues. Losses at the gene ends were 8 bases for V and 4 bases for J; bases not matched to a gene: 13. The germline V gene encodes CDR1 SGHVS and CDR2 FNYEAQ. The CDR3 DNA reads as TGTGCCAGCCGTTTATCTAGCGGGCCTTGGTACGAGCAGTACGTC. This encodes CASRLSSGPWYEQYV.

The V and J genes are TRBV7-8 and TRBJ2-6, with D possibly being TRBD1 (6 bases). Looked up from germline, CDR1 is SGHVS and CDR2 is FQNEAQ. Trimming stripped 4 bases from V and 0 bases from J, with 16 bases between. The CDR3 is 18 amino acids. The chain's CDR3 is CASSSPQGSDSGANVLTF. The CDR3 DNA is TGTGCCAGCAGCTCACCCCAGGGGTCCGACTCTGGGGCCAACGTCCTGACTTTC. Full variable domain (remainder filled in from reference TRBV7-8 and TRBJ2-6): GAGVSQSPRYKVAKRGQDVALRCDPISGHVSLFWYQQALGQGPEFLTYFQNEAQLDKSGLPSDRFFAERPEGSVSTLKIQRTQQEDSAVYLCASSSPQGSDSGANVLTFGAGSRLTVL.

This clone came up once. The chain joins TRBV24-1 to TRBJ2-2, with D tentatively TRBD2 (7 bases). The CDR3 covers 19 residues. V lost 1 base and J lost 0, with 17 bases in between. Germline loops: CDR1 KGHDR, CDR2 SFDVKD. The CDR3 region has the DNA TGTGCCACCAGTGATTTTCGGGGGGCAATTCCCTCGAACACCGGGGAGCTGTTTTTT. It yields the protein CATSDFRGAIPSNTGELFF.

The chain uses TRBV6-2 or TRBV6-3 and TRBJ2-3; TRBD1 aligns across 10 bases. J lost 4 bases, V lost 5 bases, and 9 bases had no gene match. The CDR3 totals 16 residues. Germline values: CDR1 MNHEY, CDR2 SVGEGT. In DNA form, the CDR3 reads TGTGCCAGCAGTGCCGGGACAGGGGATGGGGCAGATACGCAGTATTTT. Translating it yields CASSAGTGDGADTQYF.

The rearrangement links TRBV11-3 to TRBJ2-1, with 8 bases identical to TRBD1. Germline V gene lookup returns CDR1 SGHNT and CDR2 YENEEA. Unmatched junction bases numbered 10, after V lost 0 bases and J lost 9 bases. There are 16 residues in the CDR3. CDR3 region: CASSLDPGGSGGEQFF. CDR3 coding DNA: TGTGCCAGCAGCTTAGATCCAGGGGGCTCAGGGGGTGAGCAGTTCTTC.

CDR3 sequence reads: CASSLVGQQNTEAFF. CDR3 sequence (DNA): TGTGCCAGCAGCTTAGTAGGACAGCAGAACACTGAAGCTTTCTTT. The chain uses TRBV7-9 and TRBJ1-1; D may be TRBD1 (6 bases). There are 15 residues in the CDR3. Trimming pared 1 base from V and 1 base from J, leaving 10 bases between. In germline, CDR1 is SEHNR, CDR2 FQNEAQ (reference sequence).

V usage is TRBV7-2 and J usage is TRBJ1-3; a weak D match, TRBD1 (6 bases). Looked up from germline, CDR1 is SGHTA and CDR2 is FQGNSA. This CDR3 has 15 residues. Trimming left V 5 bases short and J 3 bases short, with 14 bases between. The CDR3 reads CASSLPRGIGNTIYF. The DNA of the CDR3 is TGTGCCAGCAGCCTACCGAGGGGGATTGGAAACACCATATATTTT.

The chain joins TRBV7-2 to TRBJ1-1; D gene unclear. Deletions cut 4 bases from V and 0 bases from J, with 9 bases between. CDR3 length: 14 residues. Germline CDR1 is SGHTA and CDR2 is FQGNSA. The DNA of the CDR3 is TGTGCCAGCAGCTCGACAAGTATGAACACTGAAGCTTTCTTT. Translated, it gives CASSSTSMNTEAFF.

This rearrangement joins TRBV5-6 to TRBJ1-1; TRBD1 is a possible D gene (5 bases). Germline loops: CDR1 SGHDT, CDR2 YYEEEE. The CDR3 spans 15 residues. V was clipped by 4 bases and J by 3 bases, with 16 bases between them. This CDR3 is CASSLRGERYTEAFF. DNA for the CDR3: TGTGCCAGCAGCCTTCGGGGGGAGAGGTACACTGAAGCTTTCTTT.